The 28 T cell receptor beta chains below were found in one sample sequenced in a study of early T cells in non-severe SARS-CoV-2 infection. TCRdb re-called the 5' RACE reads with MiXCR, one entry per CDR3 protein. The sample includes around 46,000 distinct CDR3 sequences, roughly 10% of them seen just once. Sequencing was carried out using whole blood. The receptors shown here come from an adult who was a healthcare worker with PCR-confirmed SARS-CoV-2 infection or an uninfected control (not recorded which).

On this clonotype: A much larger clone lies one base from this, so it may be a read error. This rearrangement joins TRBV7-2 to TRBJ1-1; D possibly corresponds to TRBD1 (5 bases). Germline values: CDR1 SGHTA, CDR2 FQGNSA. This CDR3 contains 13 residues. For the CDR3, the DNA is TGTGCCAGCATCTTAGGGGAGAACACTGAAGCTTTCTTT. This gives the protein CASILGENTEAFF.

This clonotype showed up many times. This chain uses TRBV20-1 with TRBJ2-3; tentatively, D is TRBD1 (5 bases). The V gene's germline CDR1 is DFQATT and CDR2 SNEGSKA (reference sequence). CDR3 length: 12 residues. Trimming took 1 base from V and 6 from J, leaving 8 bases between them. Here the CDR3 reads CSARGTPDTQYF. CDR3 nucleotide sequence: TGCAGTGCTAGAGGGACACCTGATACGCAGTATTTT.

This clonotype was recorded at least ten times. J is TRBJ1-5 and V is TRBV7-8, with D uncertain. This CDR3 is 16 amino acids long. Germline V gene data show CDR1 as SGHVS and CDR2 as FQNEAQ. The germline V and J ends were trimmed by 0 bases and 3 bases, with 12 bases remaining between them. The CDR3: CASSLALQDPNQPQHF. In nucleotides, the CDR3 is TGTGCCAGCAGCTTAGCCCTCCAGGATCCCAATCAGCCCCAGCATTTT.

This clonotype was counted only a few times. V usage is TRBV4-1 and J usage is TRBJ2-7; no clear D. Germline V gene sequence: CDR1 MGHRA, CDR2 YSYEKL. V was clipped by 0 bases and J by 3 bases, with 9 bases between them. The length of the CDR3 is 14 residues. The CDR3 DNA sequence: TGCGCCAGCAGCCAAGATCGTGGGTACTACGAGCAGTACTTC. It is translated as CASSQDRGYYEQYF.

Ten or more counts support this clonotype. The chain employs TRBV18 and TRBJ1-5; 9 nucleotides agree with TRBD1. Germline CDR1 and CDR2: KGHSH and LQKENI. The CDR3 consists of 14 residues. V lost 3 bases to trimming and J lost 6 bases; unmatched junction nucleotides: 3. CDR3 protein: CASSPGQGFQPQHF. Here the CDR3 DNA reads TGTGCCAGCTCACCGGGACAGGGATTTCAGCCCCAGCATTTT.

This clonotype is classed as medium-sized (0.01 to 0.1%). The chain carries TRBV3-1 and TRBJ2-7; maybe TRBD2 (5 bases). The germline gives CDR1 LGHDT, CDR2 YNNKEL (reference sequence). The CDR3 has 12 residues. Trimming removed 4 bases from V and 7 bases from J, with 11 bases in between. CDR3 region: CASSPISGEQYF. The CDR3 coding sequence is TGTGCCAGCAGCCCCATTTCGGGGGAGCAGTACTTC.

This clonotype was detected ten times or more. The chain links TRBV12-3 or TRBV12-4 to TRBJ2-5; 7 nucleotides match TRBD2. After removal of 6 bases from V and 4 bases from J, the junction contained 2 bases not matched to a gene. The CDR3 runs 12 residues. CDR3 in DNA: TGTGCCAGCAGGGGGGAGGGAGAGACCCAGTACTTC. Encoded protein: CASRGEGETQYF.

This clonotype has ten or more counts. The V gene is TRBV2, the J gene TRBJ2-3, with 7 positions matching TRBD1. The germline gives CDR1 SNHLY, CDR2 FYNNEI. V shed 3 bases and J 1 base; nucleotides not matched to a gene: 7. The CDR3 extends over 16 amino acids. In nucleotides, the CDR3 is TGTGCCAGCAGTGACCCAGGGGGTGGTCGCACAGATACGCAGTATTTT. It yields the protein CASSDPGGGRTDTQYF.

This clonotype was counted ten times or more. CDR3 sequence (DNA): TGTGCCAGCAGCTTAGACCACGAAAACACCATATATTTT. It encodes CASSLDHENTIYF. The chain couples TRBV11-3 to TRBJ1-3, with no clear D. This CDR3 is built from 13 residues. Trimming stripped 0 bases from V and 6 bases from J, with 6 bases between. Germline V gene lookup returns CDR1 SGHNT and CDR2 YENEEA.

This clonotype was observed many times. This chain uses TRBV5-1 with TRBJ1-1; no clear D. CDR1 is SGHRS, CDR2 YFSETQ, per germline. The CDR3 spans 13 residues. The V gene lost 0 bases and the J gene lost 1 base, with 4 bases spanning the gap. For the CDR3, the DNA is TGCGCCAGCAGCTTGGTCCGGAACACTGAAGCTTTCTTT. It codes for CASSLVRNTEAFF.

The genes are TRBV2 and TRBJ2-3; TRBD2 aligns across 11 bases. Germline CDR1 and CDR2: SNHLY and FYNNEI. CDR3 length: 16 amino acids. V was pared by 3 bases and J by 2 bases, with 4 bases of the junction left unmatched. CDR3 region: CASSEGTSGYTDTQYF. The DNA of the CDR3 is TGTGCCAGCAGTGAGGGGACTAGCGGATACACAGATACGCAGTATTTT. The whole variable domain, filled in from reference TRBV2 and TRBJ2-3, reads EPEVTQTPSHQVTQMGQEVILRCVPISNHLYFYWYRQILGQKVEFLVSFYNNEISEKSEIFDDQFSVERPDGSNFTLKIRSTKLEDSAMYFCASSEGTSGYTDTQYFGPGTRLTVL.

This clonotype was observed at least ten times. The chain couples TRBV20-1 to TRBJ1-5; 7 nucleotides match TRBD1. Germline V lookup: CDR1 DFQATT, CDR2 SNEGSKA (reference sequence). Trimming took 6 bases from V and 0 from J; bases not matched to a gene: 5. This CDR3 spans 14 amino acids. CDR3 sequence (DNA): TGCAGTGCCATTCGGGACAGTAGCAATCAGCCCCAGCATTTT. Protein sequence: CSAIRDSSNQPQHF.

This clonotype was detected ten times or more. The chain employs TRBV3-1 and TRBJ2-1; 7 bases match TRBD2. V dropped 2 bases and J dropped 4; count of bases not matched to a gene: 8. The germline gives CDR1 LGHDT, CDR2 YNNKEL (reference sequence). The CDR3 contains 16 residues. The CDR3 nucleotides read TGTGCCAGCAGCCAAAGGCGGGAGCGCCCTTACAATGAGCAGTTCTTC. Its translation: CASSQRRERPYNEQFF.

As concerns this clonotype: A read error may be the cause here, since a much bigger clone is one base away. The genes are TRBV7-9 and TRBJ1-4; D might be TRBD1 (5 bases). This CDR3 contains 16 residues. CDR1 and CDR2 from the germline V gene are SEHNR and FQNEAQ (reference sequence). The CDR3 spells CVSSLGGTRINEKLFF. CDR3 sequence (DNA): TGTGTCAGCAGCTTAGGTGGGACCAGGATTAATGAAAAACTGTTTTTT. The entire variable domain, with the rest obtained from reference TRBV7-9 and TRBJ1-4, is as follows: DTGVSQNPRHKITKRGQNVTFRCDPISEHNRLYWYRQTLGQGPEFLTYFQNEAQLEKSRLLSDRFSAERPKGSFSTLEIQRTEQGDSAMYLCVSSLGGTRINEKLFFGSGTQLSVL.

This clonotype was counted a few times. The CDR3 loop is CASAAAQPWDEQYF. In DNA, the CDR3 is TGTGCCAGCGCCGCTGCGCAGCCTTGGGACGAGCAGTACTTC. The chain links TRBV6-5 to TRBJ2-7, with D unresolved. V lost 8 bases and J 5 bases, leaving 19 bases between the germline ends. CDR3 length: 14 residues. Looked up from germline, CDR1 is MNHEY and CDR2 is SVGAGI.

This sequence joins TRBV27 and TRBJ2-7; TRBD2 aligns across 9 bases. The V gene end was trimmed by 6 bases and the J gene end by 4 bases; junction bases not matched to a gene: 10. The CDR3 consists of 15 residues. CDR1 is MNHEY and CDR2 is SMNVEV in the germline V gene (reference sequence). The CDR3 sequence: CASSDMASGNYEQYF. For the CDR3, the DNA is TGTGCCAGCAGCGATATGGCTAGCGGGAATTACGAGCAGTACTTC.

This clonotype was counted between two and nine times. V usage is TRBV6-2 or TRBV6-3 and J usage is TRBJ2-2; the match to TRBD1 covers 8 bases. After removal of 10 bases from V and 2 bases from J, the junction contained 9 bases not matched to a gene. CDR3 size: 15 residues. CDR1 is MNHEY, CDR2 SVGEGT, per germline. DNA of the CDR3: TGTGCCACCCAGGGGGCTAGCCTAAACACCGGGGAGCTGTTTTTT. Residues: CATQGASLNTGELFF.

The V call is TRBV11-3, the J call TRBJ2-1; 8 bases fit TRBD2. This CDR3 comprises 16 residues. The V gene's germline CDR1 is SGHNT and CDR2 YENEEA. The V and J ends lost 5 bases and 2 bases, in that order; junction bases with no gene match: 8. The CDR3 protein is CASSPSGGRTYNEQFF. Here the CDR3 DNA reads TGTGCCAGCAGCCCCTCGGGCGGGAGGACCTACAATGAGCAGTTCTTC.

The table lists this clonotype with many counts. The CDR3 DNA reads as TGTGCCACCAGTGATTCGGGACTAGCGGGAGGGCCATCGGGGGAGCTGTTTTTT. Amino acids: CATSDSGLAGGPSGELFF. The V and J genes are TRBV24-1 and TRBJ2-2; 16 nucleotides align to TRBD2. The V and J ends lost 2 bases and 8 bases, in that order; junction bases with no gene match: 7. The CDR3 length is 18 residues. Germline values: CDR1 KGHDR, CDR2 SFDVKD.

This clonotype occurred many times. The gene calls are TRBV2 and TRBJ2-2, with TRBD1 identical over 7 bases. CDR1 and CDR2 from the germline V gene are SNHLY and FYNNEI. Trimming removed 2 bases from V and 4 bases from J; junction bases left unmatched: 10. CDR3 length: 17 residues. The CDR3 protein is CASSERQGVSGTGELFF. The CDR3 nucleotides are TGTGCCAGCAGTGAAAGGCAGGGGGTTTCGGGCACCGGGGAGCTGTTTTTT.

This clonotype was observed many times. This sequence joins TRBV20-1 and TRBJ2-3; a weak D match, TRBD2 (7 bases). V lost 5 bases, J lost 3 bases, and 12 bases lay in between. CDR3 size: 13 residues. Per germline, CDR1 DFQATT and CDR2 SNEGSKA (reference sequence). Here the CDR3 DNA reads TGCAGTGCTCTGAGGGGGGGAACAGATACGCAGTATTTT. It encodes CSALRGGTDTQYF.

In its sample, this clonotype was seen many times. The rearrangement links TRBV24-1 to TRBJ2-3; possibly TRBD1 for D (5 bases). Germline-derived CDR1 and CDR2 are KGHDR and SFDVKD. V lost 4 bases and J 1 base, leaving 11 bases between the germline ends. The CDR3 has 15 amino acids. The CDR3, as DNA: TGTGCCACCAGTGAGGGGCTGGGCCGCACAGATACGCAGTATTTT. Its translation is CATSEGLGRTDTQYF.

The rearrangement joins TRBV9 to TRBJ2-1, with D hard to call. V gave up 4 bases and J gave up 0 bases, with 14 bases separating them. The length of the CDR3 is 16 residues. The germline V gene has CDR1 SGDLS and CDR2 YYNGEE. CDR3 sequence reads: CASSPVPLSSYNEQFF. DNA for the CDR3: TGTGCCAGCAGCCCCGTCCCTCTGAGCTCCTACAATGAGCAGTTCTTC.

This clonotype was found a few times. CDR3 DNA sequence: TGTGCCAGCATAACAAAAGGGACAGGACACAATGAGCAGTTCTTC. It yields the protein CASITKGTGHNEQFF. The chain combines TRBV6-2 or TRBV6-3 with TRBJ2-1; 8 nucleotides align to TRBD1. Germline V lookup: CDR1 MNHEY, CDR2 SVGEGT. CDR3 length equals 15 residues. V trimming: 7 bases; J trimming: 5 bases; junction bases outside the gene matches: 10.

In its sample, this clonotype was seen many times. The rearrangement joins TRBV3-1 to TRBJ2-5, with 10 positions matching TRBD1. Germline V gene sequence: CDR1 LGHDT, CDR2 YNNKEL (reference sequence). J lost 5 bases, V lost 0 bases, and 3 bases had no gene match. There are 15 residues in the CDR3. This CDR3 is CASSQETGGAETQYF. The CDR3 DNA reads TGTGCCAGCAGCCAAGAGACAGGGGGCGCGGAGACCCAGTACTTC.

This clonotype was counted between two and nine times. The chain recombines TRBV6-6 with TRBJ2-2, with TRBD1 identical over 7 bases. V was pared by 7 bases and J by 0 bases, with 8 bases of the junction left unmatched. CDR1 and CDR2 (germline): MNHNY, SVGAGI (reference sequence). The CDR3 extends over 16 amino acids. CDR3 sequence reads: CASTKGQAANTGELFF. The CDR3 DNA sequence: TGTGCCAGCACCAAAGGACAGGCGGCGAACACCGGGGAGCTGTTTTTT.

The rearrangement joins TRBV5-1 to TRBJ2-1; D perhaps matches TRBD1 (6 bases). There are 13 residues in the CDR3. Germline V gives CDR1 SGHRS, CDR2 YFSETQ. The germline V and J ends were trimmed by 2 bases and 10 bases, with 13 bases remaining between them. Here the CDR3 DNA reads TGCGCCAGCAGCTTCCGACAGGAAAAAGAGCAGTTCTTC. Its translation: CASSFRQEKEQFF.

This clonotype was seen a single time. CDR3 DNA sequence: TGTGCCAGCAGCGATCTTTCCGGGCACGCTTTCTTT. Its protein product is CASSDLSGHAFF. The rearrangement uses TRBV7-9 and TRBJ1-1, with D hard to call. CDR3 length equals 12 residues. The germline CDR1 and CDR2 sequences are SEHNR and FQNEAQ (reference sequence). Trimming left V 5 bases short and J 11 bases short, with 15 bases between.